Below, 28 T cell receptor beta chains from the same sample are listed, as sequenced in a study of T cells in Graves' hyperthyroidism and ophthalmopathy. RNA transcripts gave rise to amplified TCR beta CDR3 regions. TCR CDR3 underwent first-round RT-PCR with the HTBI primer set. MiXCR, run by TCRdb on the multiplex PCR reads, gives a single entry per CDR3 protein. The repertoire includes 750,000 to 900,000 distinct CDR3 sequences, 38% of them detected once, and about 8.9% sits in the top ten. Sequencing was done on a sample of blood. These receptors were taken from a man between 18 and 35 years old with Graves' hyperthyroidism.

The table lists this clonotype with a few counts. The chain links TRBV20-1 to TRBJ2-5; D possibly matches TRBD1 or TRBD2 (6 bases each). The CDR3 loop spans 15 amino acids. Germline CDR1 is DFQATT and CDR2 is SNEGSKA (reference sequence). Trimming removed 2 bases from V and 3 bases from J, with 16 bases in between. The CDR3 spells CSARTALGGKETQYF. The CDR3, as DNA: TGCAGTGCTAGAACCGCGCTCGGGGGCAAAGAGACCCAGTACTTC.

This clonotype has a count of ten or more. The chain's CDR3 is CASSMDRVKEKLFF. The CDR3 DNA is TGTGCCAGCAGTATGGACAGGGTGAAGGAAAAACTGTTTTTT. V and J are TRBV2 and TRBJ1-4; TRBD1 matches at 8 bases. V lost 5 bases to trimming and J lost 8 bases; unmatched junction nucleotides: 7. Per the germline V gene, CDR1 is SNHLY and CDR2 is FYNNEI. CDR3 length: 14 amino acids.

The CDR3 here is CATSSRDTFYEQYF. The CDR3 DNA sequence: TGTGCCACCAGCTCCCGGGACACTTTCTACGAGCAGTACTTC. The chain is built from TRBV6-5 and TRBJ2-7; TRBD1 might be the D (6 bases). The CDR3 runs 14 residues. Germline CDR1 reads MNHEY; CDR2 reads SVGAGI. Trimming took 10 bases from V and 3 from J, leaving 19 bases between them.

A word on this clonotype: Since a much larger clone is just one base distant, this may be a read error. The rearrangement joins TRBV20-1 to TRBJ1-1, with D unclear. Trimming shortened V by 5 bases and J by 0 bases, and 10 bases separated the two germline ends. The CDR3 runs to 13 residues. In germline, CDR1 is DFQATT, CDR2 SNEGSKA (reference sequence). The CDR3 nucleotides read TGCAGTGCTGCTCGACGCCTGAACACTGAAGCTTTCTTT. Translating it yields CSAARRLNTEAFF.

This clonotype was seen a handful of times. This chain joins TRBV5-1 and TRBJ1-1, with 9 nucleotides matching TRBD1. V was pared by 4 bases and J by 0 bases, with 4 bases of the junction left unmatched. The CDR3 sequence is 15 residues long. Germline V gene sequence: CDR1 SGHRS, CDR2 YFSETQ. The CDR3 loop reads CASSARTGVNTEAFF. For the CDR3, the DNA is TGCGCCAGCAGCGCAAGGACAGGGGTGAACACTGAAGCTTTCTTT.

V is TRBV7-9 and J is TRBJ2-7; D not certain. V was shortened by 5 bases and J by 3 bases, with 11 bases between the two germline ends. This CDR3 spans 13 amino acids. Per germline, CDR1 SEHNR and CDR2 FQNEAQ (reference sequence). The DNA of the CDR3 is TGTGCCAGCAGCCAAGAGGACCGCTACGAGCAGTACTTC. It is translated as CASSQEDRYEQYF.

At least ten counts were recorded for this clonotype. The rearrangement uses TRBV25-1 and TRBJ1-4; perhaps TRBD1 as D (5 bases). V was clipped by 3 bases and J by 8 bases, with 13 bases between them. The CDR3 contains 14 residues. The germline V gene has CDR1 MGHDK and CDR2 SYGVNS. The CDR3 region has the DNA TGTGCCAGCAGTGAGACCAAGGGGATGGAAAAACTGTTTTTT. This codes for CASSETKGMEKLFF.

Ten or more counts support this clonotype. This chain uses TRBV7-2 with TRBJ1-3, with 7 bases fitting TRBD1. CDR3 length: 15 amino acids. Germline-derived CDR1 and CDR2 are SGHTA and FQGNSA. V lost 7 bases to trimming and J lost 8 bases; unmatched junction nucleotides: 14. CDR3 nucleotides: TGTGCCAGCACCGAAGCGACAGGGATGTGGGACACCATATATTTT. It translates to CASTEATGMWDTIYF.

This clonotype was detected a few times. The gene calls are TRBV7-9 and TRBJ2-2, with 7 bases aligning to TRBD1. V gave up 10 bases and J gave up 2 bases; unmatched junction bases: 13. The germline gives CDR1 SEHNR, CDR2 FQNEAQ (reference sequence). The CDR3 length is 16 residues. The CDR3 region has the DNA TGTGCCACCCCATTTTCCGGACAGGCTAACACCGGGGAGCTGTTTTTT. Protein: CATPFSGQANTGELFF. The variable domain in full, with the rest retrieved from reference TRBV7-9 and TRBJ2-2, is DTGVSQNPRHKITKRGQNVTFRCDPISEHNRLYWYRQTLGQGPEFLTYFQNEAQLEKSRLLSDRFSAERPKGSFSTLEIQRTEQGDSAMYLCATPFSGQANTGELFFGEGSRLTVL.

The V call is TRBV2, the J call TRBJ2-7; no clear D gene. Germline assignment: CDR1 SNHLY and CDR2 FYNNEI. This CDR3 contains 13 residues. The V end lost 2 bases, the J end lost 6 bases, and 11 bases lay between the germline ends. The CDR3 sequence is CASSETASPEQYF. Written as DNA, the CDR3 is TGTGCCAGCAGTGAAACTGCGTCTCCCGAGCAGTACTTC.

This clonotype has a handful of counts. V and J are TRBV9 and TRBJ2-7; the match to TRBD1 covers 9 bases. Germline CDR1 and CDR2: SGDLS and YYNGEE. J lost 5 bases, V lost 3 bases, and 6 bases had no gene match. This CDR3 spans 14 amino acids. CDR3 DNA: TGTGCCAGCAGCGCGGGACAGGGTTCCGACGAGCAGTACTTC. It is translated as CASSAGQGSDEQYF.

This clonotype was seen at least ten times. This chain connects TRBV2 to TRBJ1-1, with D possibly matching TRBD1 (5 bases). CDR1 SNHLY and CDR2 FYNNEI come from the germline V gene. V lost 6 bases to trimming and J lost 0 bases, with 14 bases between them. The CDR3 is 15 amino acids. The CDR3: CASSSGVTVNTEAFF. As DNA, the CDR3 is TGTGCCAGCAGCTCGGGGGTGACAGTGAACACTGAAGCTTTCTTT.

In its sample, this clonotype was seen once. A much more abundant neighbour one base away suggests this may be a read error. The V call is TRBV10-3, the J call TRBJ1-1; D perhaps matches TRBD1 (6 bases). The CDR3 extends over 16 amino acids. CDR1 is ENHRY and CDR2 is SYGVKD in the germline V gene. Written as DNA, the CDR3 is TGTGCCATCAGTGAGGGCACAGGGCGAGGCGGGACTGAAGCTTCCTTT. As protein: CAISEGTGRGGTEASF.

This rearrangement joins TRBV29-1 to TRBJ1-1; possible D gene TRBD1, 5 bases. The CDR3 consists of 12 residues. Germline lookup yields CDR1 SQVTM and CDR2 ANQGSEA. Deletions cut 8 bases from V and 2 bases from J, with 12 bases between. CDR3 region: CSQPGYNTEAFF. The CDR3 coding sequence is TGCAGCCAGCCAGGGTACAACACTGAAGCTTTCTTT.

The J gene is TRBJ1-4, the V gene TRBV20-1; D is unresolved. V was cut by 3 bases and J by 5 bases, with 10 bases left in between. The CDR3 runs 13 residues. Germline CDR1 reads DFQATT; CDR2 reads SNEGSKA (reference sequence). The CDR3 loop reads CSARDGENEKLFF. The CDR3 DNA sequence: TGCAGTGCTAGGGACGGTGAAAATGAAAAACTGTTTTTT.

This clonotype was counted ten times or more. The chain joins TRBV10-3 to TRBJ1-1; tentatively, D is TRBD1 (6 bases). This CDR3 spans 13 amino acids. V was clipped by 6 bases and J by 0 bases, with 8 bases between them. Germline V CDR1 and CDR2: ENHRY, SYGVKD. The CDR3 spells CAISRDMNTEAFF. CDR3 bases: TGTGCCATCAGCAGGGACATGAACACTGAAGCTTTCTTT.

This clonotype has ten or more counts. The chain is built from TRBV12-3 or TRBV12-4 and TRBJ2-5; D not certain. The CDR3 runs 12 residues. Trimming left V 6 bases short and J 5 bases short, with 10 bases between. The CDR3 reads CASSPYMETQYF. DNA of the CDR3: TGTGCCAGCAGCCCTTACATGGAGACCCAGTACTTC.

This clonotype was seen ten or more times. V usage is TRBV19 and J usage is TRBJ1-1; a weak D match, TRBD1 (5 bases). V was trimmed by 2 bases and J by 4 bases, leaving 23 bases between them. The CDR3 sequence is 18 residues long. Germline V gene sequence: CDR1 LNHDA, CDR2 SQIVND (reference sequence). The CDR3, as DNA: TGTGCCAGTAGTATATCCCCCCGAGGGACCAAATCCCCCACTGAAGCTTTCTTT. Translated, it gives CASSISPRGTKSPTEAFF.

CDR3 region: CASSQTSGSGQETQYF. CDR3 nucleotides: TGTGCCAGCAGCCAAACTAGCGGGAGCGGCCAAGAGACCCAGTACTTC. V and J are TRBV2 and TRBJ2-5; 11 positions agree with TRBD2. The CDR3 is 16 residues long. The V gene end was trimmed by 6 bases and the J gene end by 1 base; junction bases not matched to a gene: 7. Germline V gene lookup returns CDR1 SNHLY and CDR2 FYNNEI.

This clonotype was seen many times. The genes are TRBV7-2 and TRBJ2-5; D is tentatively TRBD1 or TRBD2 (5 bases each). In germline, CDR1 is SGHTA, CDR2 FQGNSA. With 1 base removed from V and 7 bases from J, the gap between germline ends came to 13 bases. The CDR3 extends over 14 amino acids. The DNA for the CDR3 is TGTGCCAGCAGCTTAGATTGGTGGGGGACGACCCAGTACTTC. It specifies CASSLDWWGTTQYF.

In regard to this clonotype: A junction boundary mismatches the germline segment, possibly from a read error. The chain recombines TRBV7-8 with TRBJ2-5, with 9 bases lining up with TRBD1. Germline CDR1 is SGHVS and CDR2 is FQNEAQ. The CDR3 is 18 residues long. The CDR3 nucleotides read TGCGCCAGCAGCGGGTTTACTAGCGCGGGGACAGGGTTGGAGACCCAGTACTTC. The encoded protein is CASSGFTSAGTGLETQYF.

This chain links TRBV28 with TRBJ1-1, with D tentatively TRBD1 (6 bases). Germline V CDR1 and CDR2: MDHEN, SYDVKM. The germline V and J ends were trimmed by 5 bases and 10 bases, with 17 bases remaining between them. This CDR3 is built from 13 residues. The CDR3 sequence: CASSPPTGPGAFF. The CDR3, as DNA: TGTGCCAGCAGTCCGCCTACAGGGCCGGGAGCTTTCTTT.

At least ten counts were recorded for this clonotype. This sequence joins TRBV7-9 and TRBJ2-5, with D unresolved. There are 12 residues in the CDR3. CDR1 is SEHNR and CDR2 is FQNEAQ in the germline V gene (reference sequence). V gave up 8 bases and J gave up 3 bases, with 10 bases separating them. The CDR3 DNA is TGTGCCAGCCGGAGCGCCGAAGAGACCCAGTACTTC. Residues: CASRSAEETQYF.

This clonotype was recorded many times. CDR3 in amino acids: CSARDGRGTEGAFF. The CDR3 DNA sequence: TGCAGTGCTAGAGATGGGCGGGGAACGGAAGGCGCTTTCTTT. V and J are TRBV20-1 and TRBJ1-1; D is uncertain. The CDR3 is 14 amino acids. Trimming took 0 bases from V and 11 from J, leaving 19 bases between them. Germline loops: CDR1 DFQATT, CDR2 SNEGSKA (reference sequence).

The table lists this clonotype with many counts. The chain carries TRBV15 and TRBJ1-2; tentative D call: TRBD1 (6 bases). This CDR3 region has 16 residues. Deletions cut 0 bases from V and 4 bases from J, with 15 bases between. Germline CDR1 is LNHNV and CDR2 is YYDKDF (reference sequence). DNA for the CDR3: TGTGCCACCAGCAGAGATGGGGGTTCAGGGGTCTATGGCTACACCTTC. Translating gives CATSRDGGSGVYGYTF.

The V call is TRBV9, the J call TRBJ2-5, with D perhaps TRBD2 (5 bases). The germline V gene encodes CDR1 SGDLS and CDR2 YYNGEE. V lost 4 bases and J lost 2, with 12 bases in between. This CDR3 contains 14 residues. CDR3: CASSSSDFQETQYF. DNA for the CDR3: TGTGCCAGCAGCTCCTCGGACTTTCAAGAGACCCAGTACTTC.

This clonotype was observed a few times. This CDR3 reads CASSTLEREGLWEQYF. The CDR3 bases are TGTGCCAGCAGCACCTTAGAGCGGGAGGGCCTCTGGGAGCAGTACTTC. This sequence joins TRBV7-3 and TRBJ2-7, with TRBD2 matching over 10 bases. J lost 7 bases, V lost 5 bases, and 14 bases had no gene match. The CDR3 has 16 residues. From germline, CDR1 is SGHTA and CDR2 FQGTGA. The entire variable domain, with the rest obtained from reference TRBV7-3 and TRBJ2-7, is as follows: GAGVSQTPSNKVTEKGKYVELRCDPISGHTALYWYRQSLGQGPEFLIYFQGTGAADDSGLPNDRFFAVRPEGSVSTLKIQRTERGDSAVYLCASSTLEREGLWEQYFGPGTRLTVT.

The J gene is TRBJ2-2, the V gene TRBV6-1; a weak D match, TRBD2 (5 bases). The V gene lost 5 bases and the J gene lost 0 bases, with 13 bases spanning the gap. CDR1 is MNHNS and CDR2 is SASEGT in the germline V gene. The CDR3 extends over 16 amino acids. The CDR3 sequence is CASSRGSGTNTGELFF. CDR3 coding DNA: TGTGCCAGCAGTAGAGGGTCCGGCACGAACACCGGGGAGCTGTTTTTT.